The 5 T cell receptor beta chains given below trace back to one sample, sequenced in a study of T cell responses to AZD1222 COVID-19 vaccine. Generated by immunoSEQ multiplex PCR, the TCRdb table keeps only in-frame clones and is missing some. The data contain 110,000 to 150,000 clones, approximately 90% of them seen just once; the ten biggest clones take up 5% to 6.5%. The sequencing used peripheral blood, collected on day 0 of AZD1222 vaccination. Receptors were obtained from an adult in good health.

The CDR3 DNA is TGTGCCAGCAGCCAGATGGGGGTGGACGGGCTTACGTTAGATACGCAGTATTTT. As protein: CASSQMGVDGLTLDTQYF. The V gene is TRBV14, the J gene TRBJ2-3, with D possibly called TRBD1 or TRBD2 (5 bases each). The CDR3 consists of 18 residues. The germline CDR1 and CDR2 sequences are SGHDN and FVKESK. V gave up 3 bases and J gave up 5 bases, with 24 bases separating them.

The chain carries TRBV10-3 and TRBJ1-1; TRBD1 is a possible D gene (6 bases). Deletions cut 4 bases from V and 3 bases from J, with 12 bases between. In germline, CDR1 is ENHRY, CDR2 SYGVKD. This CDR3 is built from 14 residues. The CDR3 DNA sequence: TGTGCCATCAGTGGAACCTACAGGGACACTGAAGCTTTCTTT. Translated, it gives CAISGTYRDTEAFF.

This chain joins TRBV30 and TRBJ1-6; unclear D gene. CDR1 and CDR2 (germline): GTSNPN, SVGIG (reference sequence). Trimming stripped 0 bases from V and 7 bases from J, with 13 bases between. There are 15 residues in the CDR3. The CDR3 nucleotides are TGTGCCTGGAGTGTTGTGGGTAATGGGAATTCACCCCTCCACTTT. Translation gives CAWSVVGNGNSPLHF. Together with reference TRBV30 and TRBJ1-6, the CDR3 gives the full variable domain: SQTIHQWPATLVQPVGSPLSLECTVEGTSNPNLYWYRQAAGRGLQLLFYSVGIGQISSEVPQNLSASRPQDRQFILSSKKLLLSDSGFYLCAWSVVGNGNSPLHFGNGTRLTVT.

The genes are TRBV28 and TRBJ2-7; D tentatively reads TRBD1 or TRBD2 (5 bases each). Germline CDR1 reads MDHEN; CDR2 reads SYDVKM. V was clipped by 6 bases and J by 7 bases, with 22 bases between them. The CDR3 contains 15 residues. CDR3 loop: CASSSPRGRNLEQYF. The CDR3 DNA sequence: TGTGCCAGCAGCTCCCCTCGGGGCAGGAACTTGGAGCAGTACTTC.

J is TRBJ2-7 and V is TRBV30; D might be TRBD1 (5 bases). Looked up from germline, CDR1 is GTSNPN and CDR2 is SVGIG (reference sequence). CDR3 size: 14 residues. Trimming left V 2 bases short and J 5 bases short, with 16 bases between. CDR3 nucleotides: TGTGCCTGGAGTCTTCTCAGGGTTAAGAACGAGCAGTACTTC. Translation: CAWSLLRVKNEQYF.